This T cell receptor (beta chain) was identified during a study of blood T cell repertoires in COVID-19. Whole-study context: In each case, the material was cDNA or gDNA derived from T cells, B-cell-depleted T cells, or PBMCs.

Participants came from about 24 US areas, aged about 18 to 90 years. Donors were grouped by their self-reported clinical history. Cohort 3 recovered donors had two negative PCRs, clearance, or symptom resolution. Germline V gene data show CDR1 as KGHSH and CDR2 as LQKENI. Trimming removed 2 bases from V and 9 bases from J, with 8 bases in between. The CDR3 covers 12 residues. Assay used: immunoSEQ multiplex PCR; TCRdb lists only in-frame clones, some missing. The table includes approximately 300,000 clones, 80% to 90% detected once. The rearrangement joins TRBV18 to TRBJ1-5; D not certain. The sequence was collected from a woman in her thirties who had recovered from COVID-19. Sequenced input: PBMCs or T cells enriched from blood (not recorded which). CDR3 amino acids: CASSPASGPQHF. CDR3 nucleotides: TGTGCCAGCTCACCAGCATCGGGGCCCCAGCATTTT.